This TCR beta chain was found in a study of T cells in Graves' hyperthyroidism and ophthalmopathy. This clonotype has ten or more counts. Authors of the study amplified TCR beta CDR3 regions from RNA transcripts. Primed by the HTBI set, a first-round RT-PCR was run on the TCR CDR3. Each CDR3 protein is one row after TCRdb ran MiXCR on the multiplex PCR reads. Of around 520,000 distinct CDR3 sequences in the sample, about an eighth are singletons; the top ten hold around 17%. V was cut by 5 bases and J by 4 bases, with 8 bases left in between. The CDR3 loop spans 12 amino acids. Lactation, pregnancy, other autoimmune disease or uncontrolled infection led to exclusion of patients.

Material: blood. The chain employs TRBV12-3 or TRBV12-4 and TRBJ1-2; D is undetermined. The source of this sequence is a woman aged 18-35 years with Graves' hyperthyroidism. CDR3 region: CASSTRFYGYTF. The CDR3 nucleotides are TGTGCCAGCAGTACAAGGTTCTATGGCTACACCTTC.